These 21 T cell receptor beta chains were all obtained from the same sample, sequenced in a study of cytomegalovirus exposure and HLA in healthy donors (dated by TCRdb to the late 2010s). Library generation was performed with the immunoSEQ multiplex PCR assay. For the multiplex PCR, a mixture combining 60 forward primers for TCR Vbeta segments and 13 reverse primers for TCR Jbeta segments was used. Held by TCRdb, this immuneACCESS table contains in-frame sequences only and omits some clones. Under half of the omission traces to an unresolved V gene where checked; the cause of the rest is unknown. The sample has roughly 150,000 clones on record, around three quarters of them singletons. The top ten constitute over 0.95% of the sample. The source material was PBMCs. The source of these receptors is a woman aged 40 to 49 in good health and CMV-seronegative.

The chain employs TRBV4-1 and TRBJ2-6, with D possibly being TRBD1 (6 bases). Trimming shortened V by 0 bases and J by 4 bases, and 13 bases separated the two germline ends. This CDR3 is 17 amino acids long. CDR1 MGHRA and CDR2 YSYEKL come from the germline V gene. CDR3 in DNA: TGCGCCAGCAGCCAAGAACCAGGGGCAGGAGGGGCCAACGTCCTGACTTTC. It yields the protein CASSQEPGAGGANVLTF.

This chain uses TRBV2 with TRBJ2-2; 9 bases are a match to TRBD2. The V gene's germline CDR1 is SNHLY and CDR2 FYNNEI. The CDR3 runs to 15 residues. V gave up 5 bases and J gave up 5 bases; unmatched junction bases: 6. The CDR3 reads CASSLAGVGTGELFF. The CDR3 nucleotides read TGTGCCAGCAGTTTAGCGGGAGTGGGAACCGGGGAGCTGTTTTTT.

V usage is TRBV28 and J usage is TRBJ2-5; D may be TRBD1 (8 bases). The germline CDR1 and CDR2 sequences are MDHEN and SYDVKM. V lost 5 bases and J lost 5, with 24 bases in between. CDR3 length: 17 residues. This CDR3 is CASSSYRGTGGEETQYF. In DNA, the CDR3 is TGTGCCAGCAGTAGCTACAGGGGGACGGGAGGAGAGGAGACCCAGTACTTC.

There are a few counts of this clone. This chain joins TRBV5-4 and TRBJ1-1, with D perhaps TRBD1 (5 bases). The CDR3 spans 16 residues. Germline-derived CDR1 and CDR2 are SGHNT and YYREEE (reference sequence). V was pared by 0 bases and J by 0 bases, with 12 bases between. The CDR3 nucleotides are TGTGCCAGCAGCTTGGGCGGAGGGACCATGAACACTGAAGCTTTCTTT. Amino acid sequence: CASSLGGGTMNTEAFF.

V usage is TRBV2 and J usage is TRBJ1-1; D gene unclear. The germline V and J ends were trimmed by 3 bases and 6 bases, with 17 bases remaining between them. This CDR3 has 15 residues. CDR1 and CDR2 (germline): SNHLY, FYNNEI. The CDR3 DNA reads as TGTGCCAGCAGTGAGTCGGGAATGGGTTCGGCTGAAGCTTTCTTT. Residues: CASSESGMGSAEAFF. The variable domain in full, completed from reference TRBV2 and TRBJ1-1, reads EPEVTQTPSHQVTQMGQEVILRCVPISNHLYFYWYRQILGQKVEFLVSFYNNEISEKSEIFDDQFSVERPDGSNFTLKIRSTKLEDSAMYFCASSESGMGSAEAFFGQGTRLTVV.

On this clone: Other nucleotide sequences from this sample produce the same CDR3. The CDR3 DNA reads as TGTGCCAGCAGCCCGAGGGGCGGGCAGGGGGCGAATTCACCCCTCCACTTT. Its protein is CASSPRGGQGANSPLHF. This chain connects TRBV7-8 to TRBJ1-6; TRBD1 matches at 8 bases. CDR1 and CDR2 (germline): SGHVS, FQNEAQ. V lost 5 bases, J lost 7 bases, and 13 bases stayed unmatched. The CDR3 sequence is 17 residues long.

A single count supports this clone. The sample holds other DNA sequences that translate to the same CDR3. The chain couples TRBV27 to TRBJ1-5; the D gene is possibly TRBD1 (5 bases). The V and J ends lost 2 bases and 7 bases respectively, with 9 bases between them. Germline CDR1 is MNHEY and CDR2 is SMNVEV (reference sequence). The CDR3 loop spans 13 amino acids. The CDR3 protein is CASSLNRNQPQHF. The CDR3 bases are TGTGCCAGCAGTTTAAACAGGAACCAGCCCCAGCATTTT.

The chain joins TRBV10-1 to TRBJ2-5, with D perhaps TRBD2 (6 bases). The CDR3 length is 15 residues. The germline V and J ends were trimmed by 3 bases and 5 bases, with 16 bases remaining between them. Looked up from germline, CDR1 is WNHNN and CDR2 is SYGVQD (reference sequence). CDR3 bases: TGCGCCAGCAGTGACCTGGGACTGCTTGTCGAGACCCAGTACTTC. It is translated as CASSDLGLLVETQYF.

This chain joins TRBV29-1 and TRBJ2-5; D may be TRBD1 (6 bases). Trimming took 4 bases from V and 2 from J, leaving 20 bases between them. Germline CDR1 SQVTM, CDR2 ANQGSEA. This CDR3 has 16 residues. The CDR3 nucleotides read TGCAGCGTTGCTGACCTAGGGGGTGGGATTCAAGAGACCCAGTACTTC. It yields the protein CSVADLGGGIQETQYF.

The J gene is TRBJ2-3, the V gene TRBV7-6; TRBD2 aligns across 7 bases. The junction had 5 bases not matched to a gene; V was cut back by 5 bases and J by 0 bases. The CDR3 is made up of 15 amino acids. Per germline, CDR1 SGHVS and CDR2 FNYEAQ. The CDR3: CASSPPGGSTDTQYF. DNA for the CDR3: TGTGCCAGCAGCCCTCCGGGGGGAAGCACAGATACGCAGTATTTT.

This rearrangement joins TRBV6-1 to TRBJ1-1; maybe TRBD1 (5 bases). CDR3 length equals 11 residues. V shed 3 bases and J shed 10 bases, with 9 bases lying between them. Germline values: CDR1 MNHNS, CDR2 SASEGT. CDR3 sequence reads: CASSDGGGAFF. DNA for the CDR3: TGTGCCAGCAGTGATGGGGGGGGAGCTTTCTTT.

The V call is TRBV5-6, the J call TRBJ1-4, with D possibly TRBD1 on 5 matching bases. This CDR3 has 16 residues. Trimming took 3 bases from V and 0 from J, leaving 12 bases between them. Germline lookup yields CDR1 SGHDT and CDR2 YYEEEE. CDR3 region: CASSSGWGATNEKLFF. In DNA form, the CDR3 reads TGTGCCAGCAGCTCAGGCTGGGGGGCAACTAATGAAAAACTGTTTTTT.

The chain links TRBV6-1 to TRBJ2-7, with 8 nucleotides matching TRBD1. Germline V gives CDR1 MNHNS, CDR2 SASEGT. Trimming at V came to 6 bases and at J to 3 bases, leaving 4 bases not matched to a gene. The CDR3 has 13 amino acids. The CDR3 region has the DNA TGTGCCAGCAGGGGCGGACAGGGCTACGAGCAGTACTTC. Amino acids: CASRGGQGYEQYF.

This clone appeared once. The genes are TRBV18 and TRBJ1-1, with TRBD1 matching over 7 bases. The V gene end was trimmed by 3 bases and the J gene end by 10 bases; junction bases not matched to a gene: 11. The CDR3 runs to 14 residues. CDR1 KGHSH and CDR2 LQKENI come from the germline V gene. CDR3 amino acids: CASSPTNRGERAFF. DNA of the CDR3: TGTGCCAGCTCACCTACGAACAGGGGTGAGAGAGCTTTCTTT.

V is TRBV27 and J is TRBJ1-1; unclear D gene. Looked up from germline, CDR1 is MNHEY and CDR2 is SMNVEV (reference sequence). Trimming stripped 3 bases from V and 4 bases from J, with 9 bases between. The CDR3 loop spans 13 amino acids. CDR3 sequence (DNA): TGTGCCAGCAGTTTGTGGGCGGGCACTGAAGCTTTCTTT. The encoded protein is CASSLWAGTEAFF.

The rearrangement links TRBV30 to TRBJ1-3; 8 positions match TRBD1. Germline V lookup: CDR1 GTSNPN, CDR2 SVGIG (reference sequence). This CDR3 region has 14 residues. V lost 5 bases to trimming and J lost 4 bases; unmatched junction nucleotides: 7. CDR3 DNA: TGTGCCTGGGGGCAGGGGGCGGTAGGAAACACCATATATTTT. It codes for CAWGQGAVGNTIYF.

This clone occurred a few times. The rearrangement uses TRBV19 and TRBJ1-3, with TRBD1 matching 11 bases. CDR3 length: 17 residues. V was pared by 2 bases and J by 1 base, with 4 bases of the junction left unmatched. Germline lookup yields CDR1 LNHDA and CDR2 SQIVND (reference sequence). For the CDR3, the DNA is TGTGCCAGTAGTATAAGCGGACAGGGGGCTTCTGGAAACACCATATATTTT. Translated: CASSISGQGASGNTIYF.

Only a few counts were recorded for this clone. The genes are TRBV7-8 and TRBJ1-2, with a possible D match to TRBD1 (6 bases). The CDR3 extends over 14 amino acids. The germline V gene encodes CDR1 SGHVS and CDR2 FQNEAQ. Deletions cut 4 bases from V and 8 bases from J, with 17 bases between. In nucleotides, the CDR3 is TGTGCCAGCAGCTCCCTGTCAACGGACAGCGGCTACACCTTC. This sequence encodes CASSSLSTDSGYTF.

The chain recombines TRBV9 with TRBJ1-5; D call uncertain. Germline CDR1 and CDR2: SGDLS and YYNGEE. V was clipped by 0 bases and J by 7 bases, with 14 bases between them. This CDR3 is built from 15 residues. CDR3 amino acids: CASSVGASESQPQHF. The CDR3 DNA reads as TGTGCCAGCAGCGTAGGAGCCAGCGAGAGCCAGCCCCAGCATTTT.

The CDR3 reads CSASFSGLNTGELFF. In nucleotides, the CDR3 is TGCAGCGCCTCCTTTAGCGGGCTTAACACCGGGGAGCTGTTTTTT. The rearrangement joins TRBV29-1 to TRBJ2-2; 7 bases are a match to TRBD2. Trimming at V came to 7 bases and at J to 2 bases, leaving 10 bases not matched to a gene. This CDR3 is 15 amino acids long. Germline assignment: CDR1 SQVTM and CDR2 ANQGSEA.

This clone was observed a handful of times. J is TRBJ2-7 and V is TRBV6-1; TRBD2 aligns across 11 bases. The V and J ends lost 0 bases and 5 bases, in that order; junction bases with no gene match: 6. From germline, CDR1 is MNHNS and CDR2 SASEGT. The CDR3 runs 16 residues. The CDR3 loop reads CASSEAPGLAGNEQYF. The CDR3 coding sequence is TGTGCCAGCAGTGAAGCGCCCGGACTAGCGGGCAACGAGCAGTACTTC.